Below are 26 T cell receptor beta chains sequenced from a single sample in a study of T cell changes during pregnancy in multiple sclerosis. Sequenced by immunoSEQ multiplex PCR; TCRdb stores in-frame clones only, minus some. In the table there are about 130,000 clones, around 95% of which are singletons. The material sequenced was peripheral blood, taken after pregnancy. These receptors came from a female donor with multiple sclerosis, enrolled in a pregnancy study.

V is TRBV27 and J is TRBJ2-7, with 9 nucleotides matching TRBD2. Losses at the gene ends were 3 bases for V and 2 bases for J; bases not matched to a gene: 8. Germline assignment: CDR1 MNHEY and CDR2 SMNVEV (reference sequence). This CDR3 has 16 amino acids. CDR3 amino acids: CASSFSLAGGPYEQYF. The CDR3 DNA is TGTGCCAGCAGTTTTTCCCTGGCGGGAGGGCCCTACGAGCAGTACTTC.

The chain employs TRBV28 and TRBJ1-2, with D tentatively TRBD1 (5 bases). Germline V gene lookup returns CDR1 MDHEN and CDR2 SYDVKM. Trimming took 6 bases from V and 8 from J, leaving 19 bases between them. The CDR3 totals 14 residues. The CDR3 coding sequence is TGTGCCAGCAGCCATGCGGGGGGGACCGACGGCTACACCTTC. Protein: CASSHAGGTDGYTF.

The CDR3 reads CASSSGTGTREQYF. CDR3 sequence (DNA): TGTGCCAGCAGTTCCGGGACAGGGACGCGAGAGCAGTACTTC. The J gene is TRBJ2-7, the V gene TRBV13, with 9 bases fitting TRBD1. J was trimmed by 7 bases and V by 6 bases; bases with no gene match: 10. Looked up from germline, CDR1 is PRHDT and CDR2 is FYEKMQ (reference sequence). The CDR3 is 14 residues long.

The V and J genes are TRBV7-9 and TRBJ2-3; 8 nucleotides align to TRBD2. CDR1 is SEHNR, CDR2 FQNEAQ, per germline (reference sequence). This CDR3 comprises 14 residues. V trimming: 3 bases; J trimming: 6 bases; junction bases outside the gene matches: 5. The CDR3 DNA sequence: TGTGCCAGCAGCTTGAGCGGGAGCAGGGATACGCAGTATTTT. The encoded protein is CASSLSGSRDTQYF.

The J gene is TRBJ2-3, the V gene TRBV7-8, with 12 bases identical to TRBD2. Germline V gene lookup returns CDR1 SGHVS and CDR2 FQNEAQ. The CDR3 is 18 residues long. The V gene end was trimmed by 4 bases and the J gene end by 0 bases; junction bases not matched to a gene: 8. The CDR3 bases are TGTGCCAGCAGCTACCCCCTAGCGGGAGGGCGCAGCACAGATACGCAGTATTTT. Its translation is CASSYPLAGGRSTDTQYF.

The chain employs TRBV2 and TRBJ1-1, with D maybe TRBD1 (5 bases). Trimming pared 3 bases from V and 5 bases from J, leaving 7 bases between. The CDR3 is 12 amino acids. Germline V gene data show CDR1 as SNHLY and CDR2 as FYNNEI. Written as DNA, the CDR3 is TGTGCCAGCAGTGAGGGGGGGACTGAAGCTTTCTTT. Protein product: CASSEGGTEAFF.

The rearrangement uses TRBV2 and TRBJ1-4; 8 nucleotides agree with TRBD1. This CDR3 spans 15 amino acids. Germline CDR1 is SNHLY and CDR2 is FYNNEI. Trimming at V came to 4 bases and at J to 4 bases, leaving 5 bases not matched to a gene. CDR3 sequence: CASSAGQGVNEKLFF. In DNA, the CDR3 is TGTGCCAGCAGTGCTGGACAGGGTGTTAATGAAAAACTGTTTTTT.

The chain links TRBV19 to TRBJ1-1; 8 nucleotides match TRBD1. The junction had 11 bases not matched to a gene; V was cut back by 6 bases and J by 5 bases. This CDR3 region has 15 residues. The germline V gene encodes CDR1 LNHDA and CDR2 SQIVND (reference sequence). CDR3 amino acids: CASSEGTGGWTEAFF. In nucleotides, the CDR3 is TGTGCCAGTAGCGAAGGGACAGGCGGTTGGACTGAAGCTTTCTTT.

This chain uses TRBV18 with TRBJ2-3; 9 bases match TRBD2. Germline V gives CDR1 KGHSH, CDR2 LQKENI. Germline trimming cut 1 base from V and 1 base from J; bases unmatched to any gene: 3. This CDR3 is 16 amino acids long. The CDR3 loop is CASSPQEREGTDTQYF. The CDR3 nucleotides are TGTGCCAGCTCACCACAGGAGCGGGAGGGCACAGATACGCAGTATTTT.

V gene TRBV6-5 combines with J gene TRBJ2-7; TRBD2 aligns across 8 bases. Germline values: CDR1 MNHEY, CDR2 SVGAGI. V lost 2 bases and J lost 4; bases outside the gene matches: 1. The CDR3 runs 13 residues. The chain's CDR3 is CASSYQREYEQYF. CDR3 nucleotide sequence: TGTGCCAGCAGTTACCAGCGGGAGTACGAGCAGTACTTC.

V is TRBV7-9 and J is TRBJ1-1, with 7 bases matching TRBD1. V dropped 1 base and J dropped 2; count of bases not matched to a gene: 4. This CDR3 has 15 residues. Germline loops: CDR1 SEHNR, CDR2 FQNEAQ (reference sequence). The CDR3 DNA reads TGTGCCAGCAGCTTAGGGGACAGCCCAAACACTGAAGCTTTCTTT. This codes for CASSLGDSPNTEAFF.

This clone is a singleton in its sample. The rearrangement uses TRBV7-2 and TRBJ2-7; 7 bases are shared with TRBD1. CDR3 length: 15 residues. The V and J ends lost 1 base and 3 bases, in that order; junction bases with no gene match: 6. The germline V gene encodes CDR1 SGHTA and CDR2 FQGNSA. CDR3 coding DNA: TGTGCCAGCAGCTTAGTTGACAGGGCGAGCTACGAGCAGTACTTC. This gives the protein CASSLVDRASYEQYF.

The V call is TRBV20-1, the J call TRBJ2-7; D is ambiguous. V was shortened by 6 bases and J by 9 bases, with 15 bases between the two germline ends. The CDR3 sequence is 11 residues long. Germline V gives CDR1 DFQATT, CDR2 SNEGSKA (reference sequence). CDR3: CSASDQALQYF. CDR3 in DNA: TGCAGTGCCTCCGACCAGGCCTTGCAGTACTTC.

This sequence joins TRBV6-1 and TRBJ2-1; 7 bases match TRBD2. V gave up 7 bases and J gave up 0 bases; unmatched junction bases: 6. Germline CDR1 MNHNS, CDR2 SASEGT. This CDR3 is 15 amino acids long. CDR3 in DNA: TGTGCCAGCATTCTAGCGGCCAGCTCCTACAATGAGCAGTTCTTC. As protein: CASILAASSYNEQFF.

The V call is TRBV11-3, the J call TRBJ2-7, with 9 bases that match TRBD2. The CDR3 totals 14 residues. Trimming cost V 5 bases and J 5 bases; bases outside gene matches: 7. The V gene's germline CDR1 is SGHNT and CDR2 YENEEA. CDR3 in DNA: TGTGCCAGCAGCCCCCTAGCGGGACGCGACGAGCAGTACTTC. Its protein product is CASSPLAGRDEQYF.

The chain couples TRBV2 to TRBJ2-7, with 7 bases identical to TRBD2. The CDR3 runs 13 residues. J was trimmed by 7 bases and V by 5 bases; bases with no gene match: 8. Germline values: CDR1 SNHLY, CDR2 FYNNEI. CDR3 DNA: TGTGCCAGCAGTTGGCGGGATAGCGGGGAGCAGTACTTC. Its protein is CASSWRDSGEQYF.

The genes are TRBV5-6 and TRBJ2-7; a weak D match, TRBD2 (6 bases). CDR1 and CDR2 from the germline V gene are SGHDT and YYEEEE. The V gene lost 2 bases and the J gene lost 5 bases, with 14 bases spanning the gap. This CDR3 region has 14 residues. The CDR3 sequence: CASSFRLGANEQYF. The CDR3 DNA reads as TGTGCCAGCAGCTTTCGACTAGGGGCGAACGAGCAGTACTTC.

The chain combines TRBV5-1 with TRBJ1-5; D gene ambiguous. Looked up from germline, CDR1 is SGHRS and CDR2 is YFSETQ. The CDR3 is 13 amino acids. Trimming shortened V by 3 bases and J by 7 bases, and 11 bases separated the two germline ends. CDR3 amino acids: CASSSAGGQPQHF. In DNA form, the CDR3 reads TGCGCCAGCAGCTCTGCTGGAGGGCAGCCCCAGCATTTT.

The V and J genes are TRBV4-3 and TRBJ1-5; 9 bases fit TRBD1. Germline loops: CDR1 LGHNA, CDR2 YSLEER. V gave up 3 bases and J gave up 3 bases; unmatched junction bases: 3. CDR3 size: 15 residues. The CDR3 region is CASSQRQGDNQPQHF. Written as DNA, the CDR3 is TGCGCCAGCAGCCAGAGACAGGGGGACAATCAGCCCCAGCATTTT.

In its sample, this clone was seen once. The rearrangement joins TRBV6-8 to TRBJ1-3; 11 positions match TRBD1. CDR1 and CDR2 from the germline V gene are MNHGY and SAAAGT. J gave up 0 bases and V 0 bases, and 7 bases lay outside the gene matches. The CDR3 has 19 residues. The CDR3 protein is CASSYSGTGGLSSGNTIYF. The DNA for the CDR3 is TGTGCCAGCAGTTACTCCGGGACAGGGGGTCTTAGCTCTGGAAACACCATATATTTT.

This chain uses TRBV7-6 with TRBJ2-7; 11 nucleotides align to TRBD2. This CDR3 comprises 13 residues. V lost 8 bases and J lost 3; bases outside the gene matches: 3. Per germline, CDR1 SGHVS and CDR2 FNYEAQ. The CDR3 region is CASSTSGSYEQYF. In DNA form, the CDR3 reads TGTGCCAGCTCTACTAGCGGGAGCTACGAGCAGTACTTC. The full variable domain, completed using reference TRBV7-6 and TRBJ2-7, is GAGVSQSPRYKVTKRGQDVALRCDPISGHVSLYWYRQALGQGPEFLTYFNYEAQQDKSGLPNDRFSAERPEGSISTLTIQRTEQRDSAMYRCASSTSGSYEQYFGPGTRLTVT.

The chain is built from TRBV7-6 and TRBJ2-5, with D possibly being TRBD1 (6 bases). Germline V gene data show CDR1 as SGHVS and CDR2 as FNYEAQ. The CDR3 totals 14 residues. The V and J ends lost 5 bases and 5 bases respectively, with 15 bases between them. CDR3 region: CASSQDRSVETQYF. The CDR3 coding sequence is TGTGCCAGCAGCCAGGACAGAAGTGTTGAGACCCAGTACTTC.

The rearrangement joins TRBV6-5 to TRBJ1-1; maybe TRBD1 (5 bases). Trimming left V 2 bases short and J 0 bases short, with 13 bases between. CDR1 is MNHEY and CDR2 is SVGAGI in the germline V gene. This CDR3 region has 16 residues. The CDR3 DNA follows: TGTGCCAGCAGTTACGCTCCAGGGCCGATGAACACTGAAGCTTTCTTT. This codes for CASSYAPGPMNTEAFF.

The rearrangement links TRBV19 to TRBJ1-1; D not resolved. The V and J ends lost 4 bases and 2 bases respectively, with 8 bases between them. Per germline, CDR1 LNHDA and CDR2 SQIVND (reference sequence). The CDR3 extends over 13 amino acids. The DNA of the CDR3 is TGTGCCAGTAGTAGAAAGACAAACACTGAAGCTTTCTTT. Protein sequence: CASSRKTNTEAFF.

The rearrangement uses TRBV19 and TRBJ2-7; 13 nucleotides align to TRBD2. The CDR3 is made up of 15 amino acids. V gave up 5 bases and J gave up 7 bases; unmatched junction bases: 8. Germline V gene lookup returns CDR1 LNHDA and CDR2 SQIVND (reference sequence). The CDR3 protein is CASSFGLAGDYEQYF. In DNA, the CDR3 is TGTGCCAGTAGTTTTGGACTAGCGGGAGACTATGAGCAGTACTTC.

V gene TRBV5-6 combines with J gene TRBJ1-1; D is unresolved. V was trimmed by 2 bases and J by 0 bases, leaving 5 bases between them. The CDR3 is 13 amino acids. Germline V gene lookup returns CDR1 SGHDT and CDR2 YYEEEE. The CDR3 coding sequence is TGTGCCAGCAGCTTTCGGGTGAACACTGAAGCTTTCTTT. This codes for CASSFRVNTEAFF.